This TCR beta chain was retrieved from a study of OX40 agonist ivuxolimab in advanced cancers. Study-level background: Administration of intravenous ivuxolimab to patients occurred every 2 weeks at 0.01 to 10 mg/kg. General study points: Clones of CD4+ and CD8+ blood T cells grew by week 6 at doses of 0.1 to 3.0 mg/kg.

With baseline, cycle 4 day 1, and cycle 7 day 1 as timepoints, blood was sampled. There are 15 residues in the CDR3. The germline gives CDR1 MNHNY, CDR2 SVGAGI (reference sequence). V shed 4 bases, J shed 14 bases, and the junction held 11 bases outside the gene matches. Regarding this clone: What it binds is unknown.

TCRdb keeps only in-frame clones here, not all; method: immunoSEQ multiplex PCR. The sample includes 60,000 or so clones, nearly 90% of them seen just once. The input for sequencing was CD4+ or CD8+ T cells sorted from blood, taken in a trial of the OX40 agonist ivuxolimab. The TCR sequence derives from an adult with an advanced solid tumor such as melanoma, head and neck, liver or kidney cancer. The chain links TRBV6-6 to TRBJ1-6; TRBD1 aligns across 10 bases. Here the CDR3 DNA reads TGTGCCAGCAGTTCAGGACAGGGGGGATTGTCGGCCCTCCACTTT. The encoded protein is CASSSGQGGLSALHF.